The following is a T cell receptor (beta chain) sequence with its context. Its antigen is currently not known. The record has no base qualities; no much larger clone is one base away. The immunoSEQ hsTCRB v3.0 assay was used at survey level resolution for TRB variable region sequencing. The target sequencing depth for TRB was about 40,000-55,000 T-cell genomes per sample. An Illumina MiSeq with a v3 150-cycle kit was used to sequence the pooled TRB libraries. Processing in the source paper ran as follows. Repertoire analysis was performed in R inside a reproducible Nextflow workflow that covered QC, data transformation and analysis. LymphoSeq2, an R package for exploring AIRR-Seq data, was used to implement custom analyses. A few samples yielding fewer than 5000 total TRB sequences were excluded, leaving 150 to 200 analyzed HIV repertoires. Among the approximately 190 HIV repertoires that were kept, some 60 were collected before ART initiation and around 130 were collected after ART initiation. Each repertoire was downsampled to 5000 TRB nucleotide sequences, and summary statistics were averaged across 100 downsampling iterations. Only TRB sequences with CDR3 regions of at least seven amino acids were retained for analysis. Diversity was measured with a Shannon entropy-derived clonality score and the Gini coefficient. Repertoire networks linked the top 5000 CDR3 amino acid sequences whenever two sequences differed by an edit distance of one. For TRB CDR3 amino acid sequences, GLIPH2 was used to predict antigen specificity groups and MHC restriction. To flag known CMV, EBV, HIV or tissue antigen associations, CDR3 amino acid sequences were matched against VDJdb and McPAS-TCR. Pre-ART, post-ART and control groups were compared with Wilcoxon signed-rank tests and Holm-Bonferroni correction. The table comes from immuneACCESS by way of TCRdb, which keeps in-frame sequences with V and J called. Part of the clones is missing from these tables; in studies checked, under half for an unresolved V gene and the rest for unknown reasons. V, J and clone size derive from that table, while D and trimming were established from the DNA sequence. Across this sample there are around 16,000 clones, with around 85% seen only once. The top ten clonotypes cover about 14% of the sample.

The data belong to a study of long-term antiretroviral therapy in people with HIV (dated by TCRdb to between 2021 and 2024). With respect to the entire study: The earliest samples were collected roughly a decade before the 2015 WHO recommendation for immediate ART, at a time when ART was usually postponed until CD4 counts fell. A total of some 200 cryopreserved PBMC samples came from 30 adults with confirmed HIV infection and were collected serially over a mean of about six years (range 1-12). A retrospective serial study tested whether changes in peripheral blood TRB repertoire composition and diversity were associated with ART initiation and durable HIV suppression. Of the roughly 30 participants with HIV, more than 10 were female. No cross-contamination during QIAcube processing turned up in test extractions that ran a monoclonal T-cell line alongside around 32 polyclonal samples.

CDR1 and CDR2 were assigned from the germline V gene as MGHRA and YSYEKL. The CDR3 measures 16 amino acids from cysteine to phenylalanine. Only the CDR3 DNA stays, 48 bases, in frame from base 1. Compared with germline, V lacks 4 bases and J lacks 3 bases; bases without a gene match: 5. To be included, a participant needed at least one PBMC sample from before ART initiation plus at least two post-ART samples. Every participant with HIV received treatment in the United States of America. Cryopreserved samples of about 0.95-10 million PBMC were thawed and washed before DNA extraction. At the time of the earliest PBMC sample for each participant with HIV, ages ranged from about 20 to 54 years. Each participant contributed PBMC samples from 1-4 timepoints before ART initiation and 2-8 timepoints after ART initiation, with a median of 7 samples. Serial HIV viral load, CD4+ T-cell count, ART history and demographic data were obtained for every participant. A Qiagen kit on a QIAcube was used to extract genomic DNA from unsorted PBMC, with samples processed in batches of 12.

Points the paper makes about the study in general: Limited PBMC availability meant only the TCR beta chain was sequenced, without alpha chain pairing. ART initiation was associated with a significant increase in TRB diversity, but diversity stayed significantly below transplant donor controls even after long-term ART. The samples were dated from 2004 to 2017, and the ART regimens that were used may be less effective than current ART regimens. HIV repertoires had narrower CDR3 length ranges than controls, and the network structure suggested an antigen-experienced repertoire that shifted only slightly toward naive after ART. Because cell numbers in pre-ART samples were limited, unsorted PBMC were profiled instead of sorted CD4+ and CD8+ T cells. No data were available on ART adherence, viral resistance or therapy changes, limiting inferences about post-ART repertoire changes. The repertoire was dominated across all time points by expanded TRB clones identified before ART initiation, although this dominance was seen to fluctuate and to decrease in many PLHIV after ART.

The chain is assembled from TRBV4-1 and TRBJ2-7, with 14 junctional bases fitting TRBD2. Here the sequenced sample was unsorted PBMCs, taken 1.2 years before starting antiretroviral therapy. The TCR comes from a man aged 30 to 45 with HIV. The bases are TGCGCCAGCAGCCCGACTAGCGGGAGGGGTATCTACGAGCAGTACTTC. This sequence encodes CASSPTSGRGIYEQYF.